This T cell receptor (beta chain) was recorded in a study of PD-1 blockade in classical Hodgkin lymphoma (dated by TCRdb to 2018 to 2020). At the level of the whole study: Nivolumab dosing was 3 mg/kg intravenously every 2 weeks, continuing until either disease progression or unacceptable toxicity. To define a peripheral blood immune signature of response to PD-1 blockade in classical Hodgkin lymphoma, the study combined TCR beta sequencing with CyTOF. Study-wide conclusions, independent of this receptor: The study covered only a single clinical trial cohort, and the causes of the repertoire differences, possibly disease activity or prior therapy, were still not defined. Trial patients with a complete response had baseline diversity similar to that of newly diagnosed patients, while partial responders and progressors had significantly lower diversity. Lower diversity was observed in patients in whom nivolumab was started less than 1 year after ASCT, and these patients were excluded from later analyses so that confounding by immune reconstitution would be avoided. Baseline TCR diversity was reported as lower in newly diagnosed patients than in healthy donors, and lower still in relapsed/refractory patients. By C4D1, a significant rise was seen in CD4+ TCR diversity but not in CD8+ TCR diversity (p=0.0027 vs p=0.16), and the rise was most apparent among complete responders (p=0.02).

The Qiagen DNeasy kit was used to extract genomic DNA both from unsorted PBMCs and from the negatively selected CD4+ and CD8+ fractions. Amplification of TCR beta CDR3 regions was done by immunoSEQ multiplex PCR with primers that anneal to V and J segments. A synthetic immune receptor repertoire was used to minimize amplification bias, and remaining bias was computationally removed after sequencing. The authors processed their data as follows. Repertoire diversity was quantified as the Shannon entropy index using custom Python scripts. Unsorted, CD4+ and CD8+ repertoires were analyzed separately, except for combined analyses in which CD4+ and CD8+ sequences were merged in silico. Clonal expansion was defined as at least a 2-fold frequency increase after treatment relative to C1D1, with a pseudocount of 0.5 for undetected baseline clones. Clones with 0 or 1 copy at C1D1 were defined as singleton clones, while clones with 2 or more copies were defined as non-singleton clones. Clones expanded in unsorted samples were assigned a CD4+, CD8+ or unknown annotation through matching of protein sequences in sorted samples from the same patient. Diversity changes from C1D1 to C4D1 were tested in paired samples using Wilcoxon tests. TCRdb took over this immuneACCESS table, retaining in-frame rearrangements with V and J assigned. Such tables are incomplete; in checked studies, under half of the missing clones stem from an unresolved V gene, and the remainder is unexplained. The V and J calls and the clone size are those of that table, but D and trimming were determined from the DNA. The sample yields about 11,000 clones; 76% were counted once. Around 23% of the sample lies in the top ten.

The time point label of this sample denotes: cycle 1 day 1 (C1D1), immediately before nivolumab initiation. Relapse after autologous stem cell transplantation had occurred in all trial patients, and cohorts A, B and C were distinguished by prior brentuximab vedotin exposure. A total of under 70 patients with relapsed/refractory classical Hodgkin lymphoma made up the trial cohort, and each patient's best overall response was complete response, partial response or progressive disease. In the multi-cohort phase II CheckMate 205 trial, trial patients received single-agent nivolumab. An independent review committee assessed best overall response by applying the 2007 International Working Group response criteria. Trial PBMCs were obtained immediately prior to nivolumab initiation (C1D1) and on therapy at cycle 2 day 1 and cycle 4 day 1. After peripheral blood was drawn into 8 mL Vacutainer Cell Preparation Tubes, PBMCs were isolated by centrifugation and then cryopreserved.

As for this clone: There is no known antigen for this receptor. Per-nucleotide qualities are absent, and no much larger clonotype sits a single base away.

Taken from cysteine to phenylalanine, the CDR3 has 14 residues. The DNA shown is the 42-base CDR3, in frame from base 1. The V end loses 6 bases and the J end loses 3 bases, and a stretch of 15 bases separates them. Material: peripheral blood mononuclear cells (PBMCs), obtained at baseline. The TCR comes from a human donor with classical Hodgkin lymphoma. The chain joins TRBV23-1 to TRBJ2-7; possibly the D gene is TRBD2, per 5 matching bases. TRBV23-1 is placed among ORFs of uncertain function. The CDR3 protein sequence reads: CASSQEPDYYEQYF. The DNA sequence is given as TGCGCCAGCAGCCAAGAACCAGACTACTACGAGCAGTACTTC.